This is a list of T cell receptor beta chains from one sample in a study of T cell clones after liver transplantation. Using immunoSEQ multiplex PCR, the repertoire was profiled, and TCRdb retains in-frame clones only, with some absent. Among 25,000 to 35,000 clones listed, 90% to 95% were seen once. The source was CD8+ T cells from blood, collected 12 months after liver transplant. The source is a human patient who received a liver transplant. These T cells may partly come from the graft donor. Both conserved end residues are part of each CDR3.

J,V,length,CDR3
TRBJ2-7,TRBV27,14,CASSLFSGSGEQYF
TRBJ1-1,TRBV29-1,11,CSVAKRTEAFF
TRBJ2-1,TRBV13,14,CASSLGLAVNEQFF
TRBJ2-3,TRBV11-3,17,CASSSGTRNAVTDTQYF
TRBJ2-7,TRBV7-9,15,CASSPPLSSSYEQYF
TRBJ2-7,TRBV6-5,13,CASRMPAGDEQYF
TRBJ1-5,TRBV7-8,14,CASSFRGTNQPQHF
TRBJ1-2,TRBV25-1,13,CASSPIGGVGYTF
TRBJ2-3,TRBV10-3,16,CAISESQGPGADTQYF
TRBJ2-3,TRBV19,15,CASSPGQLITDTQYF
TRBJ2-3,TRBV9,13,CASSAGTVDTQYF
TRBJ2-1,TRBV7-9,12,CASSPGTNEQFF
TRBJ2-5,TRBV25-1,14,CASSELAGGETQYF
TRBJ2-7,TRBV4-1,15,CASSQVADYRYEQYF
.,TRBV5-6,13,CASSFTGTYEQYF
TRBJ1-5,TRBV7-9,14,CASSPQGDPQPQHF
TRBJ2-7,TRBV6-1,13,CASSGASVYEQYF
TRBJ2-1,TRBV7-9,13,CASSLEAANEQFF
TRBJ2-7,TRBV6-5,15,CASSSTAGSLRGQYF
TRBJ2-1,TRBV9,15,CASSPGLAEYNEQFF
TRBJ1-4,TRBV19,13,CASSIPKNEKLFF
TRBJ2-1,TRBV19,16,CASSAPLRDIYNEQFF
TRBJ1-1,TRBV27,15,CASSLSPGGRTEAFF
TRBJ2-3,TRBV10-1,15,CASSEKREDPDTQYF
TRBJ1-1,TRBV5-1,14,CASSLDPTDRGAFF
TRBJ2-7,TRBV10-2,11,CASHSSYEQYF
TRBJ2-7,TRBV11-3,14,CASSLVAGSYEQYF
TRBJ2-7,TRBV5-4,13,CASSLTSGTGQYF
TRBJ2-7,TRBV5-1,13,CASTGQGGYEQYF
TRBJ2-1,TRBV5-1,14,CASARTSGNNEQFF
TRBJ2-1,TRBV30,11,CVVRTYNEQFF
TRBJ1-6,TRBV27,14,CASSSRDTNSPLHF
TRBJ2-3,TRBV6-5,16,CASSYSRAPTRDTQYF
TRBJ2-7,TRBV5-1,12,CASSLSASEQYF
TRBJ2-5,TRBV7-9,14,CASSPTDGSETQYF
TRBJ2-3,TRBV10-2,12,CASRTGLNTQYF
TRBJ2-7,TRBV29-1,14,CSVEVRDTTYEQYF
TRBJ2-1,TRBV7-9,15,CASSFSGRAGDEQFF
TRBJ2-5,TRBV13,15,CASSFTSGSGETQYF
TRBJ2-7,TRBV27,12,CASSLAGREQYF
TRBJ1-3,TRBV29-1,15,CSVVHGQGAGNTIYF
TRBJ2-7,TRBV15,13,CATNTGHSYEQYF
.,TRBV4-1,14,CASSQARVDYEQYF
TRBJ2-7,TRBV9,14,CASSVGGSPYEQYF
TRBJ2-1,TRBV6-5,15,CASSYGTSRWDEQFF
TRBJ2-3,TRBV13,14,CASSLGTITDTQYF
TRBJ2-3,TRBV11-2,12,CASRPTGTTQYF
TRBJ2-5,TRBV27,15,CASSLAGGRQETQYF
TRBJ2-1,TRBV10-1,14,CASVETGGRNEQFF
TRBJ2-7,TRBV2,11,CASSEGYEQYF
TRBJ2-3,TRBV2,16,CASSDRLAGLTDTQYF
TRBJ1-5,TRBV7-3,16,CASSSDGQACYQPQHF
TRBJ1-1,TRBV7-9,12,CASSLVNTEAFF